Described below is a single TCR beta chain sequence and its context. Its cognate antigen is unknown. Its ends do not fully match the called genes, so a read error is possible. No cell sorting was done before RNA was extracted from the tissue. Distant lung tissue was collected more than 3 cm away from the tumor edge. The sample comes from a study of tumor and adjacent non-tumor tissue in lung cancer. Study details: There were 11 to 13 adenocarcinoma, a couple of squamous cell carcinoma and 1 small cell lung cancer cases.

Points from the study as a whole: Tumor repertoires had a smaller top 100 clone share than normal lung.

Germline assignment: CDR1 MDHEN and CDR2 SYDVKM. The CDR3 totals 12 residues. TCRbeta libraries were built with three rounds of nested PCR, modified from ARM-PCR. Using its own MiXCR run on the multiplex PCR reads, TCRdb lists one record per CDR3 protein. The table records roughly 75,000 distinct CDR3 sequences, approximately 81% of them present only once. Sequencing was done on a sample of distant non-tumor lung tissue. This clonotype was sampled from a man aged 60 to 75 with non-small cell lung cancer. This chain links TRBV28 with TRBJ2-5, with unresolved D. CDR3: CTSSRGQETQYF. The CDR3 nucleotides are TGTACCAGCAGCCGCGGCCAAGAGACCCAGTACTTC.